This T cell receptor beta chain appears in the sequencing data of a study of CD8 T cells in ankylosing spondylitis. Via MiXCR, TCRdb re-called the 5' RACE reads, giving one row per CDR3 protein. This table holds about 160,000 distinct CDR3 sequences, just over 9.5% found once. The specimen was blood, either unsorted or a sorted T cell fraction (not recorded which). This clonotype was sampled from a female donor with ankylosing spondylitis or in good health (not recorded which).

This CDR3 reads CASSVGGTGANVLTF. For the CDR3, the DNA is TGTGCCAGCAGCGTAGGGGGGACTGGGGCCAACGTCCTGACTTTC. The chain carries TRBV9 and TRBJ2-6; TRBD1 or TRBD2 may be the D gene (5 bases each). The CDR3 extends over 15 amino acids. The germline CDR1 and CDR2 sequences are SGDLS and YYNGEE. V lost 0 bases, J lost 2 bases, and 6 bases lay in between. The entire variable domain, with the rest obtained from reference TRBV9 and TRBJ2-6, is as follows: DSGVTQTPKHLITATGQRVTLRCSPRSGDLSVYWYQQSLDQGLQFLIQYYNGEERAKGNILERFSAQQFPDLHSELNLSSLELGDSALYFCASSVGGTGANVLTFGAGSRLTVL.